The next 28 T cell receptor beta chains were all read from a single sample in a study of CD8 T cells in ankylosing spondylitis. TCRdb itself ran the 5' RACE reads through MiXCR, one entry per CDR3 protein. The data show hundreds of thousands of distinct CDR3 sequences, around 11% seen once. Study-level points and caveats: Characteristic of ankylosing spondylitis blood, it appeared, was a TCR beta motif comprising several highly homologous variants.

No antigen has been identified for these receptors. Source material: blood, either unsorted or a sorted T cell fraction (not recorded which). The receptor set was obtained from a male donor with ankylosing spondylitis.

The CDR3 sequence: CASSEAGGKDTQYF. CDR3 nucleotides: TGTGCCAGCAGTGAAGCGGGGGGCAAGGATACGCAGTATTTT. J is TRBJ2-3 and V is TRBV6-1; either TRBD1 or TRBD2 may supply D (6 bases each). The CDR3 length is 14 residues. Trimming removed 0 bases at V and 6 bases at J, with 10 bases between. From germline, CDR1 is MNHNS and CDR2 SASEGT.

This chain links TRBV20-1 with TRBJ1-5; maybe TRBD1 (6 bases). The CDR3 extends over 15 amino acids. Germline CDR1 is DFQATT and CDR2 is SNEGSKA (reference sequence). Trimming cost V 1 base and J 8 bases, with 18 bases left between them. In nucleotides, the CDR3 is TGCAGTGCTAGAGCCATAAGGACGGGGGCTGAGCCCCAGCATTTT. Its protein product is CSARAIRTGAEPQHF.

This chain joins TRBV14 and TRBJ2-5, with D possibly matching TRBD2 (5 bases). Germline values: CDR1 SGHDN, CDR2 FVKESK. The CDR3 runs to 15 residues. V was shortened by 2 bases and J by 4 bases, with 14 bases between the two germline ends. CDR3 loop: CASSQHQRDRETQYF. The CDR3 coding sequence is TGTGCCAGCAGCCAACATCAGAGGGATAGAGAGACCCAGTACTTC. The variable domain in full, completed from reference TRBV14 and TRBJ2-5, reads EAGVTQFPSHSVIEKGQTVTLRCDPISGHDNLYWYRRVMGKEIKFLLHFVKESKQDESGMPNNRFLAERTGGTYSTLKVQPAELEDSGVYFCASSQHQRDRETQYFGPGTRLLVL.

This clonotype has ten or more counts. The chain's CDR3 is CASSRSAGPSETQYF. CDR3 bases: TGTGCCAGCAGCCGATCAGCGGGGCCCTCAGAGACCCAGTACTTC. The chain is built from TRBV5-5 and TRBJ2-5, with TRBD2 identical over 7 bases. The V gene end was trimmed by 4 bases and the J gene end by 4 bases; junction bases not matched to a gene: 10. Germline CDR1 is SGHKS and CDR2 is YYEKEE (reference sequence). The CDR3 is 15 amino acids.

This clonotype was seen only a few times. J is TRBJ1-2 and V is TRBV18; TRBD1 might be the D (6 bases). The V end lost 4 bases, the J end lost 5 bases, and 17 bases lay between the germline ends. CDR3 length: 15 amino acids. Looked up from germline, CDR1 is KGHSH and CDR2 is LQKENI. The CDR3 sequence is CASSRPQGFLYGYTF. The CDR3 DNA reads TGTGCCAGCTCACGACCACAGGGTTTCCTTTATGGCTACACCTTC.

Only a few counts were recorded for this clonotype. The DNA for the CDR3 is TGTGCCAGCTCGCAGGGAATCGACACTGAAGCTTTCTTT. This encodes CASSQGIDTEAFF. The chain joins TRBV18 to TRBJ1-1, with TRBD1 as a possible D gene (5 bases). The length of the CDR3 is 13 residues. Germline V gives CDR1 KGHSH, CDR2 LQKENI. Trimming took 6 bases from V and 3 from J, leaving 11 bases between them. Variable domain in full (rest from reference TRBV18 and TRBJ1-1): NAGVMQNPRHLVRRRGQEARLRCSPMKGHSHVYWYRQLPEEGLKFMVYLQKENIIDESGMPKERFSAEFPKEGPSILRIQQVVRGDSAAYFCASSQGIDTEAFFGQGTRLTVV.

This clonotype was observed at least ten times. This chain uses TRBV4-3 with TRBJ2-7, with 7 bases aligning to TRBD2. The CDR3 covers 17 residues. The V segment lost 1 base and the J segment 1 base; nucleotides outside the gene matches: 10. Germline-derived CDR1 and CDR2 are LGHNA and YSLEER. Written as DNA, the CDR3 is TGCGCCAGCAGCCAAGCTAGTCTGGGACTACATTCCTACGAGCAGTACTTC. Amino acids: CASSQASLGLHSYEQYF.

This clonotype was seen a few times. The CDR3 is CASMLAGRGETQYF. In DNA, the CDR3 is TGTGCCAGCATGCTAGCAGGGCGAGGAGAGACCCAGTACTTC. V is TRBV7-9 and J is TRBJ2-5; D may be TRBD1 or TRBD2 (5 bases each). The germline CDR1 and CDR2 sequences are SEHNR and FQNEAQ (reference sequence). Trimming pared 7 bases from V and 4 bases from J, leaving 16 bases between. The CDR3 is 14 residues long.

This clonotype was seen a few times. The chain has TRBV7-9 and TRBJ2-3; 7 positions agree with TRBD1. The ends lost 5 bases at V and 0 bases at J; junction bases unmatched: 8. CDR1 SEHNR and CDR2 FQNEAQ come from the germline V gene (reference sequence). The CDR3 has 16 residues. The CDR3, as DNA: TGTGCCAGCAGCGTCGGGACAGAGCTTAGCACAGATACGCAGTATTTT. Protein product: CASSVGTELSTDTQYF.

This clonotype has more than one count but fewer than ten. At one boundary the junction diverges from the germline segment, which might be a read error. The V call is TRBV7-7, the J call TRBJ2-3, with D possibly being TRBD2 (6 bases). CDR3 size: 14 residues. CDR1 and CDR2 (germline): SSHAT, FNYEAQ (reference sequence). CDR3 loop: CASSPRLGADTQYF. The CDR3 DNA reads TGTGCTAGCAGCCCCCGACTAGGAGCAGATACGCAGTATTTT. The whole variable domain, filled in from reference TRBV7-7 and TRBJ2-3, reads GAGVSQSPRYKVTKRGQDVTLRCDPISSHATLYWYQQALGQGPEFLTYFNYEAQPDKSGLPSDRFSAERPEGSISTLTIQRTEQRDSAMYRCASSPRLGADTQYFGPGTRLTVL.

V usage is TRBV28 and J usage is TRBJ2-5; D gene unclear. In germline, CDR1 is MDHEN, CDR2 SYDVKM. This CDR3 has 15 amino acids. Trimming shortened V by 1 base and J by 0 bases, and 9 bases separated the two germline ends. This chain's CDR3 is CASSLLRAYQETQYF. The CDR3 region has the DNA TGTGCCAGCAGTTTATTACGAGCGTACCAAGAGACCCAGTACTTC.

There are a few counts of this clonotype. The chain uses TRBV27 and TRBJ1-3; 7 bases map to TRBD1. This CDR3 comprises 14 residues. V lost 6 bases to trimming and J lost 2 bases; unmatched junction nucleotides: 4. CDR1 and CDR2 (germline): MNHEY, SMNVEV (reference sequence). The CDR3 nucleotides are TGTGCCAGCAGCCTCAGGGGGACTGGAAACACCATATATTTT. This sequence encodes CASSLRGTGNTIYF.

This clonotype has just a few counts. The rearrangement joins TRBV5-1 to TRBJ2-7; D remains ambiguous. V gave up 1 base and J gave up 4 bases, with 18 bases separating them. From germline, CDR1 is SGHRS and CDR2 YFSETQ. This CDR3 spans 16 amino acids. In nucleotides, the CDR3 is TGCGCCAGCAGCTTGAGGGCAAGCCTCTACTGGTACGAGCAGTACTTC. This translates into CASSLRASLYWYEQYF.

This clonotype came up a few times. The V gene is TRBV15, the J gene TRBJ2-4; unclear D gene. V shed 7 bases and J shed 7 bases, with 8 bases lying between them. Germline V lookup: CDR1 LNHNV, CDR2 YYDKDF (reference sequence). The CDR3 length is 11 residues. The CDR3 region has the DNA TGTGCCACCAAGAAGGGCAACATTCAGTACTTC. Amino acids: CATKKGNIQYF.

The table lists this clonotype with a few counts. The chain combines TRBV28 with TRBJ2-3; D may correspond to TRBD1 or TRBD2 (5 bases each). This CDR3 is 14 amino acids long. The V end was cut by 4 bases, the J end by 1 base, with 9 bases between. The germline V gene encodes CDR1 MDHEN and CDR2 SYDVKM. The DNA of the CDR3 is TGTGCCAGCAGTTCGCTGGGGGGCACAGATACGCAGTATTTT. It is translated as CASSSLGGTDTQYF.

The rearrangement links TRBV6-1 to TRBJ2-1; 10 nucleotides align to TRBD2. CDR1 is MNHNS and CDR2 is SASEGT in the germline V gene. Trimming removed 5 bases from V and 7 bases from J; junction bases left unmatched: 8. This CDR3 comprises 15 residues. DNA for the CDR3: TGTGCCAGCAGTCCTAGCGGGGGCCTCTGGAATGAGCAGTTCTTC. Translation gives CASSPSGGLWNEQFF.

This clonotype was observed many times. The DNA of the CDR3 is TGTGCCAGCAGAAGGACAGGCAACTATGGCTACACCTTC. Protein sequence: CASRRTGNYGYTF. This chain joins TRBV12-3 or TRBV12-4 and TRBJ1-2, with 7 positions matching TRBD1. Trimming at V came to 6 bases and at J to 2 bases, leaving 3 bases not matched to a gene. CDR3 length: 13 residues.

This clonotype was counted a few times. This chain links TRBV4-2 with TRBJ1-6, with 8 bases that match TRBD1. V shed 5 bases and J 2 bases; nucleotides not matched to a gene: 2. Looked up from germline, CDR1 is LGHNA and CDR2 is YNFKEQ. The CDR3 runs 15 residues. This chain's CDR3 is CASSDRGAYNSPLHF. DNA for the CDR3: TGTGCCAGCAGCGACAGGGGAGCCTATAATTCACCCCTCCACTTT.

J is TRBJ2-1 and V is TRBV4-3; 10 bases line up with TRBD2. The CDR3 contains 15 residues. The germline gives CDR1 LGHNA, CDR2 YSLEER. Trimming removed 5 bases from V and 5 bases from J; junction bases left unmatched: 6. CDR3 in amino acids: CASSDLAGANNEQFF. Here the CDR3 DNA reads TGCGCCAGCAGCGACCTAGCGGGAGCAAACAATGAGCAGTTCTTC.

This clonotype was observed many times. V gene TRBV29-1 combines with J gene TRBJ2-7; D is unclear. The germline V gene has CDR1 SQVTM and CDR2 ANQGSEA. V was trimmed by 0 bases and J by 5 bases, leaving 8 bases between them. The CDR3 is 12 amino acids. Here the CDR3 DNA reads TGCAGCGTTGAAGATAGGTATGACGAGCAGTACTTC. Translation gives CSVEDRYDEQYF.

This clonotype occurred a few times. The junction and the germline gene differ at one end; a read error may be behind it. This sequence joins TRBV10-3 and TRBJ2-5, with 9 bases matching TRBD1. Germline V gives CDR1 ENHRY, CDR2 SYGVKD. CDR3 length equals 14 residues. The chain's CDR3 is CAIRGDRDQETQYF. DNA for the CDR3: TGTGCCATCAGGGGGGACAGGGACCAGGAGACCCAGTACTTC.

This clonotype was seen a handful of times. This chain connects TRBV7-6 to TRBJ2-7; a possible D gene is TRBD1 (6 bases). Germline lookup yields CDR1 SGHVS and CDR2 FNYEAQ. This CDR3 has 15 amino acids. The V end lost 3 bases, the J end lost 2 bases, and 14 bases lay between the germline ends. The CDR3 loop is CASSFRQVDTYEQYF. The CDR3 nucleotides read TGTGCCAGCAGCTTTAGACAGGTGGACACCTACGAGCAGTACTTC.

The chain combines TRBV5-1 with TRBJ1-4; 7 bases line up with TRBD1. J gave up 8 bases and V 3 bases, and 10 bases lay outside the gene matches. Germline assignment: CDR1 SGHRS and CDR2 YFSETQ. The CDR3 runs to 15 residues. The CDR3 region is CASSYSGTEEEKLFF. CDR3 nucleotides: TGCGCCAGCAGCTACTCCGGGACAGAGGAGGAAAAACTGTTTTTT.

This rearrangement joins TRBV12-3 or TRBV12-4 to TRBJ1-6, with 9 positions matching TRBD1. The CDR3 has 14 residues. The V segment lost 7 bases and the J segment 10 bases; nucleotides outside the gene matches: 8. The CDR3 nucleotides read TGTGCCAGCACCCTCGGGGACAGGGCCTCACCCCTCCACTTT. It specifies CASTLGDRASPLHF.

This clonotype appeared a few times. This chain joins TRBV27 and TRBJ2-7; TRBD2 aligns across 9 bases. The germline V gene encodes CDR1 MNHEY and CDR2 SMNVEV (reference sequence). The CDR3 extends over 15 amino acids. With V trimmed by 3 bases and J by 6 bases, 9 bases remained unmatched. CDR3 sequence: CASSFRGLAASEQYF. CDR3 DNA sequence: TGTGCCAGCAGTTTCAGGGGACTAGCAGCTTCCGAGCAGTACTTC.

This clonotype has just a few counts. The chain links TRBV5-1 to TRBJ2-6; 9 bases match TRBD1. The CDR3 length is 17 residues. Germline CDR1 and CDR2: SGHRS and YFSETQ. Germline trimming cut 5 bases from V and 0 bases from J; bases unmatched to any gene: 6. For the CDR3, the DNA is TGCGCCAGCAGTCGGGACAGGGCTAGCTCTGGGGCCAACGTCCTGACTTTC. As protein: CASSRDRASSGANVLTF.

The V gene is TRBV5-1, the J gene TRBJ1-1; possibly TRBD1 for D (5 bases). Trimming pared 0 bases from V and 2 bases from J, leaving 11 bases between. CDR1 SGHRS and CDR2 YFSETQ come from the germline V gene. CDR3 size: 15 residues. The CDR3 sequence is CASSLDPTENTEAFF. The CDR3, as DNA: TGCGCCAGCAGCTTGGATCCGACAGAAAACACTGAAGCTTTCTTT.

The rearrangement joins TRBV10-1 to TRBJ2-2; D is perhaps TRBD1 (5 bases). CDR1 WNHNN and CDR2 SYGVQD come from the germline V gene (reference sequence). This CDR3 is 13 amino acids long. The germline V and J ends were trimmed by 6 bases and 3 bases, with 8 bases remaining between them. CDR3 amino acids: CASSRVYTGELFF. The CDR3 DNA sequence: TGCGCCAGCAGCAGGGTCTACACCGGGGAGCTGTTTTTT.